Below are 29 T cell receptor beta chains sequenced from a single sample in a study of early stage breast cancer tumors. Here immunoSEQ multiplex PCR was the method, and the copy in TCRdb shows in-frame clones only, minus some. The sample includes about 46,000 clones, around 80% of them seen just once. Sequenced input: blood. The receptors derive from a person aged 40 to 50 with breast cancer.

This chain links TRBV5-6 with TRBJ2-1; 8 nucleotides match TRBD2. CDR1 SGHDT and CDR2 YYEEEE come from the germline V gene. CDR3 length: 17 amino acids. V trimming: 4 bases; J trimming: 2 bases; junction bases outside the gene matches: 11. The CDR3 loop is CASSDQGVGLAYNEQFF. The CDR3, as DNA: TGTGCCAGCAGCGACCAGGGTGTGGGACTAGCCTACAATGAGCAGTTCTTC.

This clone has only one observation. The chain carries TRBV21-1 and TRBJ2-3; TRBD1, as called in the table, went unchecked against the DNA. TRBV21-1 is assigned pseudogene status. This CDR3 contains 13 residues. CDR3 protein: CASNFTGPDTQYF. The DNA of the CDR3 is TGTGCCAGCAACTTCACAGGGCCAGATACGCAGTATTTT.

The chain's CDR3 is CASSQRGAGGTFETQYF. DNA for the CDR3: TGTGCCAGCAGCCAGAGAGGGGCGGGAGGGACATTCGAGACCCAGTACTTC. The chain employs TRBV11-3 and TRBJ2-5; 9 bases fit TRBD2. With V trimmed by 5 bases and J by 5 bases, 15 bases remained unmatched. The CDR3 is 17 amino acids. The germline CDR1 and CDR2 sequences are SGHNT and YENEEA.

The chain combines TRBV10-3 with TRBJ1-4; D is ambiguous. The germline V gene encodes CDR1 ENHRY and CDR2 SYGVKD. V lost 2 bases and J lost 5, with 12 bases in between. The CDR3 spans 15 residues. The CDR3 reads CAISEDVGMNEKLFF. CDR3 sequence (DNA): TGTGCCATCAGTGAGGATGTGGGGATGAATGAAAAACTGTTTTTT.

The chain employs TRBV13 and TRBJ2-7; TRBD2 agrees at 7 bases. Germline trimming cut 6 bases from V and 3 bases from J; bases unmatched to any gene: 2. This CDR3 contains 12 residues. From germline, CDR1 is PRHDT and CDR2 FYEKMQ (reference sequence). CDR3 DNA: TGTGCCAGCAGTCGCGGGAGCTACGAGCAGTACTTC. The encoded protein is CASSRGSYEQYF.

The rearrangement links TRBV19 to TRBJ1-5, with D maybe TRBD1 (6 bases). Trimming pared 8 bases from V and 4 bases from J, leaving 12 bases between. Looked up from germline, CDR1 is LNHDA and CDR2 is SQIVND (reference sequence). There are 13 residues in the CDR3. CDR3 amino acids: CASSGVGNQPQHF. Here the CDR3 DNA reads TGTGCCAGTTCAGGGGTGGGAAATCAGCCCCAGCATTTT.

The rearrangement links TRBV18 to TRBJ1-1; D is ambiguous. This CDR3 has 14 residues. Deletions cut 1 base from V and 3 bases from J, with 9 bases between. The germline CDR1 and CDR2 sequences are KGHSH and LQKENI. For the CDR3, the DNA is TGTGCCAGCTCACCACAACCAGAGGACACTGAAGCTTTCTTT. It encodes CASSPQPEDTEAFF.

The DNA for the CDR3 is TGTGCCAGCAGCCTCCCGGGACAGGGTTACGAGCAGTACTTC. This codes for CASSLPGQGYEQYF. The V call is TRBV5-4, the J call TRBJ2-7; 9 bases match TRBD1. Looked up from germline, CDR1 is SGHNT and CDR2 is YYREEE (reference sequence). V was clipped by 4 bases and J by 4 bases; unmatched bases: 6. The CDR3 contains 14 residues.

The genes are TRBV5-6 and TRBJ1-1; 7 bases line up with TRBD1. CDR3 length: 14 amino acids. V lost 4 bases and J lost 5; bases outside the gene matches: 8. CDR1 is SGHDT, CDR2 YYEEEE, per germline. In DNA form, the CDR3 reads TGTGCCAGCAGCGTTGGACAGGCGAGGACTGAAGCTTTCTTT. As protein: CASSVGQARTEAFF.

The chain has TRBV11-2 and TRBJ1-2; 7 nucleotides line up with TRBD1. The trim removed 4 bases at V and 5 bases at J, leaving 10 bases unmatched. The CDR3 is 15 amino acids. Germline lookup yields CDR1 SGHAT and CDR2 FQNNGV. The CDR3 DNA reads as TGTGCCAGCAGCTCCGAGGCCAGGGGGAGGTATGGCTACACCTTC. Encoded protein: CASSSEARGRYGYTF.

This chain joins TRBV18 and TRBJ2-7, with 10 bases identical to TRBD1. In germline, CDR1 is KGHSH, CDR2 LQKENI. J gave up 4 bases and V 6 bases, and 6 bases lay outside the gene matches. CDR3 length equals 14 residues. This CDR3 reads CASSLEGQGYEQYF. The CDR3 DNA reads as TGTGCCAGCTCCCTTGAGGGACAGGGGTACGAGCAGTACTTC.

The chain joins TRBV2 to TRBJ2-3; the match to TRBD2 covers 9 bases. CDR3 length: 15 amino acids. With V trimmed by 2 bases and J by 4 bases, 4 bases remained unmatched. Germline V gene data show CDR1 as SNHLY and CDR2 as FYNNEI. CDR3 sequence reads: CASSEPGTSPDTQYF. In DNA form, the CDR3 reads TGTGCCAGCAGTGAACCCGGGACTAGCCCAGATACGCAGTATTTT. The whole variable domain, remainder taken from reference TRBV2 and TRBJ2-3, is EPEVTQTPSHQVTQMGQEVILRCVPISNHLYFYWYRQILGQKVEFLVSFYNNEISEKSEIFDDQFSVERPDGSNFTLKIRSTKLEDSAMYFCASSEPGTSPDTQYFGPGTRLTVL.

The chain has TRBV28 and TRBJ1-2, with D maybe TRBD1 (5 bases). Trimming removed 7 bases from V and 0 bases from J, with 9 bases in between. The CDR3 is 13 amino acids. Germline-derived CDR1 and CDR2 are MDHEN and SYDVKM. DNA of the CDR3: TGTGCCAGCAACAAGGGGCCTAACTATGGCTACACCTTC. It encodes CASNKGPNYGYTF.

The chain joins TRBV4-1 to TRBJ2-3, with 8 bases that match TRBD2. The V gene's germline CDR1 is MGHRA and CDR2 YSYEKL. This CDR3 has 15 residues. V was clipped by 1 base and J by 5 bases; unmatched bases: 5. The CDR3: CASSQGFGGGDTQYF. CDR3 nucleotides: TGCGCCAGCAGCCAAGGGTTCGGGGGGGGAGATACGCAGTATTTT.

The rearrangement uses TRBV23-1 and TRBJ2-2; 7 bases line up with TRBD2. TRBV23-1 is reported as an ORF; its role is uncertain. The CDR3 extends over 17 amino acids. Trimming took 0 bases from V and 6 from J; bases not matched to a gene: 10. In DNA form, the CDR3 reads TGCGCCAGCAGTCAATCTCGGGTGGGGGGGAGTCCCGGGGAGCTGTTTTTT. This translates into CASSQSRVGGSPGELFF.

The chain combines TRBV27 with TRBJ2-1, with TRBD2 matching over 7 bases. Unmatched junction bases numbered 6, after V lost 2 bases and J lost 5 bases. The CDR3 has 15 residues. Per germline, CDR1 MNHEY and CDR2 SMNVEV (reference sequence). The CDR3 spells CASSLRGGSDNEQFF. CDR3 nucleotides: TGTGCCAGCAGTTTAAGGGGCGGGAGCGACAATGAGCAGTTCTTC.

In its sample, this clone was seen a few times. The chain has TRBV5-4 and TRBJ2-5, with D unresolved. This CDR3 has 11 amino acids. The germline V and J ends were trimmed by 2 bases and 5 bases, with 4 bases remaining between them. Germline V CDR1 and CDR2: SGHNT, YYREEE (reference sequence). Written as DNA, the CDR3 is TGTGCCAGCAGCTTTATCGAGACCCAGTACTTC. Translation gives CASSFIETQYF.

A note on this clone: This specimen includes other DNA sequences encoding the same CDR3. V is TRBV11-2 and J is TRBJ2-7; D is uncertain. Germline V lookup: CDR1 SGHAT, CDR2 FQNNGV. V lost 1 base and J lost 2, with 9 bases in between. This CDR3 contains 14 residues. CDR3 DNA sequence: TGTGCCAGCAGCTTAGTCGGAACAGCCTACGAGCAGTACTTC. Its translation: CASSLVGTAYEQYF.

The chain carries TRBV5-6 and TRBJ2-7; perhaps TRBD1 as D (5 bases). The CDR3 spans 13 residues. Germline V gene sequence: CDR1 SGHDT, CDR2 YYEEEE. Trimming removed 4 bases at V and 3 bases at J, with 11 bases between. CDR3 sequence reads: CASSPDRSYEQYF. The CDR3 nucleotides are TGTGCCAGCAGCCCCGACAGAAGCTACGAGCAGTACTTC.

The chain combines TRBV6-6 with TRBJ1-1, with 7 bases that match TRBD1. The CDR3 covers 14 residues. Germline-derived CDR1 and CDR2 are MNHNY and SVGAGI (reference sequence). J was trimmed by 1 base and V by 7 bases; bases with no gene match: 6. CDR3 amino acids: CASTRWTGNTEAFF. The CDR3 bases are TGTGCCAGCACAAGGTGGACAGGGAACACTGAAGCTTTCTTT.

This clone is medium-sized (0.01 to 0.1%). The rearrangement links TRBV10-2 to TRBJ2-7; 9 nucleotides line up with TRBD2. The length of the CDR3 is 13 residues. Per germline, CDR1 WSHSY and CDR2 SAAADI. The ends lost 7 bases at V and 3 bases at J; junction bases unmatched: 4. DNA of the CDR3: TGCGCCAGCACCGAACTAGCGGGCTACGAGCAGTACTTC. This gives the protein CASTELAGYEQYF.

V is TRBV5-1 and J is TRBJ2-3; 7 bases fit TRBD2. V lost 1 base, J lost 4 bases, and 3 bases stayed unmatched. CDR3 size: 14 residues. Germline V lookup: CDR1 SGHRS, CDR2 YFSETQ. The CDR3 bases are TGCGCCAGCAGCTTGAGCGGGAACTCAGATACGCAGTATTTT. Translation gives CASSLSGNSDTQYF.

The chain employs TRBV5-6 and TRBJ2-7; D is possibly TRBD1 (6 bases). Germline CDR1 reads SGHDT; CDR2 reads YYEEEE. CDR3 length: 13 residues. Trimming pared 4 bases from V and 2 bases from J, leaving 10 bases between. CDR3 sequence: CASSPGTTYEQYF. The CDR3 DNA is TGTGCCAGCAGCCCCGGGACAACCTACGAGCAGTACTTC.

This chain uses TRBV4-2 with TRBJ2-3, with a weak D call TRBD1 (5 bases). Germline CDR1 reads LGHNA; CDR2 reads YNFKEQ. V was pared by 2 bases and J by 4 bases, with 16 bases between. This CDR3 is 16 amino acids long. The CDR3 protein is CASSQTNTPGSDTQYF. CDR3 DNA: TGTGCCAGCAGCCAAACTAACACACCAGGGTCAGATACGCAGTATTTT.

The J gene is TRBJ2-3, the V gene TRBV2; D is uncertain. CDR1 SNHLY and CDR2 FYNNEI come from the germline V gene. This CDR3 comprises 15 residues. The V end was cut by 1 base, the J end by 4 bases, with 12 bases between. In nucleotides, the CDR3 is TGTGCCAGCAGTGAAGGCGGTAGTTGGGCAGATACGCAGTATTTT. Encoded protein: CASSEGGSWADTQYF.

The gene calls are TRBV7-2 and TRBJ2-3, with D perhaps matching TRBD1 or TRBD2 (6 bases each). V lost 1 base to trimming and J lost 6 bases, with 8 bases between them. This CDR3 has 13 amino acids. Germline V gene sequence: CDR1 SGHTA, CDR2 FQGNSA. The CDR3 DNA reads as TGTGCCAGCAGCTTAGGGGGGGCGGATACGCAGTATTTT. This sequence encodes CASSLGGADTQYF.

The genes are TRBV7-8 and TRBJ2-1; D unclear. CDR3 size: 14 residues. Looked up from germline, CDR1 is SGHVS and CDR2 is FQNEAQ. V was cut by 0 bases and J by 7 bases, with 10 bases left in between. The CDR3 DNA sequence: TGTGCCAGCAGCTTAGCGTTCCGTGGGAATGAGCAGTTCTTC. Protein sequence: CASSLAFRGNEQFF.

This clone was observed a few times. The V call is TRBV11-3, the J call TRBJ2-1; the D is unclear. The CDR3 has 13 residues. CDR1 is SGHNT, CDR2 YENEEA, per germline. With 4 bases removed from V and 8 bases from J, the gap between germline ends came to 12 bases. CDR3: CASSSTMLYEQFF. CDR3 coding DNA: TGTGCCAGCAGCTCAACTATGTTGTATGAGCAGTTCTTC.

This sequence joins TRBV6-5 and TRBJ2-7; D gene unclear. CDR1 and CDR2 (germline): MNHEY, SVGAGI. V was trimmed by 5 bases and J by 6 bases, leaving 8 bases between them. The CDR3 runs to 11 residues. CDR3 sequence reads: CASSPRIEQYF. In DNA, the CDR3 is TGTGCCAGCAGTCCACGGATCGAGCAGTACTTC.